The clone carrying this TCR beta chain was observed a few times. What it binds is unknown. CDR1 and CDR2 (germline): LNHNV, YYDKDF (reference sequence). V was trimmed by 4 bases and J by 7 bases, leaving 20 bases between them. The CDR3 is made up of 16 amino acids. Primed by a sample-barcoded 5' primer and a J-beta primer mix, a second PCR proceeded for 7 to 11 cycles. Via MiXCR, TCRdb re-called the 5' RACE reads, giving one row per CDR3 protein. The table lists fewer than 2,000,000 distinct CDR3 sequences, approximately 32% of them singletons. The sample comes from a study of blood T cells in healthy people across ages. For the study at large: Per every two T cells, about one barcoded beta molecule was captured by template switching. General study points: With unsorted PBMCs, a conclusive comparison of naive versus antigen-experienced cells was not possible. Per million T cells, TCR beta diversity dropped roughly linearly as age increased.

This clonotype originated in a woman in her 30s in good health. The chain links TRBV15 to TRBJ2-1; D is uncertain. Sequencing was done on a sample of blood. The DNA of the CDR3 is TGTGCCACCAGCATAGATGGTGGGCCGTTGGGGAATGAGCAGTTCTTC. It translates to CATSIDGGPLGNEQFF.